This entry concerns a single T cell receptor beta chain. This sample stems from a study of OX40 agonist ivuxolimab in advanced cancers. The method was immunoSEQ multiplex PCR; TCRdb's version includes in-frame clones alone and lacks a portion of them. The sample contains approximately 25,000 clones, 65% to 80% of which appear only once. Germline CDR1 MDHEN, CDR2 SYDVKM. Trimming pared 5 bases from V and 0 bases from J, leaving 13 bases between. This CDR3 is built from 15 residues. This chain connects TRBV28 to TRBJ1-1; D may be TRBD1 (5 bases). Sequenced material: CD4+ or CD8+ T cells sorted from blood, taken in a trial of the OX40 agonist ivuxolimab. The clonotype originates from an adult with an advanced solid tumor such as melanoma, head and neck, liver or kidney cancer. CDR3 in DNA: TGTGCCAGCAGTCCCTATACAGGAATGAACACTGAAGCTTTCTTT. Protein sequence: CASSPYTGMNTEAFF.